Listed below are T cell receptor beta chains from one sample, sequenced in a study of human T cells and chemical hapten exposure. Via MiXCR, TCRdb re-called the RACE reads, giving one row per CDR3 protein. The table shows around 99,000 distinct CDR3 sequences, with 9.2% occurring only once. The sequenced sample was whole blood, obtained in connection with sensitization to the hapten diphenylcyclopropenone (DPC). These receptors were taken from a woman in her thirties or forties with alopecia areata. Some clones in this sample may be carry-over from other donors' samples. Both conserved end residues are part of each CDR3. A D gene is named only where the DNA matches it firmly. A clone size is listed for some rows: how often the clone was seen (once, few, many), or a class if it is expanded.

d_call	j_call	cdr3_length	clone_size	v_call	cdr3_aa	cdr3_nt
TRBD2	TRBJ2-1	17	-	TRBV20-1	CSARSSGGRSIYNEQFF	TGCAGTGCTAGGTCTAGCGGGGGCCGATCTATCTACAATGAGCAGTTCTTC
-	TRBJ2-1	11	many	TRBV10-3	CAIGRLDEQFF	TGTGCCATCGGAAGACTTGATGAGCAGTTCTTC
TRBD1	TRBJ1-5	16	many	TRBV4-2	CASSQGDRGGNQPQHF	TGTGCCAGCAGCCAAGGGGACAGGGGGGGCAATCAGCCCCAGCATTTT
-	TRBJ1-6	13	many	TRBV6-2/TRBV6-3	CASQTQGGSPLHF	TGTGCCTCTCAGACTCAAGGGGGTTCACCCCTCCACTTT
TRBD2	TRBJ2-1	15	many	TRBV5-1	CASSPTSGADNEQFF	TGCGCCAGCAGCCCGACTAGCGGGGCTGACAATGAGCAGTTCTTC
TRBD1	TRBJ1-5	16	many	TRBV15	CATSGNRDRGRQPQHF	TGTGCCACCAGCGGAAACCGGGACAGGGGGCGGCAGCCCCAGCATTTT
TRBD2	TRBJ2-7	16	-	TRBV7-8	CASSPEGGGAPYEQYF	TGTGCCAGCAGCCCAGAAGGCGGGGGGGCCCCCTACGAGCAGTACTTC
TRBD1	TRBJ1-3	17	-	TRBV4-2	CASSQFPGGGGGNTIYF	TGTGCCAGCAGCCAGTTTCCCGGAGGGGGCGGTGGAAACACCATATATTTT
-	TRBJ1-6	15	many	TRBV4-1	CASSLRGDYNSPLHF	TGCGCCAGCAGCCTTCGGGGCGATTATAATTCACCCCTCCACTTT
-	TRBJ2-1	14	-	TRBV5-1	CASSLEGIDNEQFF	TGCGCCAGCAGCTTGGAGGGTATTGACAATGAGCAGTTCTTC
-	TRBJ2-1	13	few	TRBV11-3	CASSLLARTEQFF	TGTGCCAGCAGCTTACTGGCTAGGACTGAGCAGTTCTTC
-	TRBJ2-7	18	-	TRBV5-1	CASSFSRGSVGNHYEQYF	TGCGCCAGCAGCTTTAGCAGGGGTTCGGTTGGAAACCACTACGAGCAGTACTTC
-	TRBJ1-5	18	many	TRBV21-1	CASSEGQSRSNSNQPQHF	TGTGCCAGCAGCGAGGGCCAGAGTCGGTCCAATAGCAATCAGCCCCAGCATTTT
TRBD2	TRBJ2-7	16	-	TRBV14	CASSQGAGAPPYEQYF	TGTGCCAGCAGCCAAGGAGCGGGGGCCCCGCCCTACGAGCAGTACTTC
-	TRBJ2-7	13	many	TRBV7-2	CASSLAPPYEQYF	TGTGCCAGCAGCTTAGCCCCCCCCTACGAGCAGTACTTC
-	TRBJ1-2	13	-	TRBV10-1	CASMAEGRRGYTF	TGCGCCAGCATGGCCGAGGGGCGAAGGGGCTACACCTTC
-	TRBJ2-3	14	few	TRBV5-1	CASSLEVEPDTQYF	TGCGCCAGCAGCTTGGAGGTCGAACCAGATACGCAGTATTTT
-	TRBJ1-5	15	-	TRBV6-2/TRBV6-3	CASMIWGSGNQPQHF	TGTGCCAGCATGATATGGGGGTCGGGCAATCAGCCCCAGCATTTT
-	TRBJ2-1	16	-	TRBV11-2	CASSPRGRGKYNEQFF	TGTGCCAGCAGCCCCCGGGGACGGGGGAAATACAATGAGCAGTTCTTC
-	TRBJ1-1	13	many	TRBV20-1	CSAGGRPSTEAFF	TGCAGTGCAGGAGGCAGACCGAGCACTGAAGCTTTCTTT
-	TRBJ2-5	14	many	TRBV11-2	CASSYDQGRETQYF	TGTGCCAGCAGCTACGATCAGGGGAGAGAGACCCAGTACTTC
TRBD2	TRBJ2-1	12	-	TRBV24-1	CATSAAGEGWFF	TGTGCCACCAGTGCCGCGGGGGAGGGTTGGTTCTTC
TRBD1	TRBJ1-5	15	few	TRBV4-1	CASSQGGQGAQPQHF	TGCGCCAGCAGCCAAGGGGGACAGGGGGCCCAGCCCCAGCATTTT
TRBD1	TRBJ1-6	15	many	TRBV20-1	CSARGDSSYNSPLHF	TGCAGTGCTAGAGGGGACAGCTCCTATAATTCACCCCTCCACTTT
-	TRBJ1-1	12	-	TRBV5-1	CASSFWEGEAFF	TGCGCCAGCAGCTTTTGGGAGGGTGAAGCTTTCTTT
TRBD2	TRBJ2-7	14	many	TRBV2	CASTARTSSYEQYF	TGTGCCAGCACCGCCCGGACTAGCTCCTACGAGCAGTACTTC
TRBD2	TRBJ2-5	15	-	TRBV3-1	CASTFTLGGQETQYF	TGTGCCAGCACCTTCACACTGGGGGGGCAAGAGACCCAGTACTTC
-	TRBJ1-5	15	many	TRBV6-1	CASSEFRRGNQPQHF	TGTGCCAGCAGTGAATTTAGGAGGGGCAATCAGCCCCAGCATTTT
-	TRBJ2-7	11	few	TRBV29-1	CSVDYGGEQYF	TGCAGCGTTGATTATGGGGGGGAGCAGTACTTC
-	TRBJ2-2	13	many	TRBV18	CASSPMNTGELFF	TGTGCCAGCTCACCAATGAACACCGGGGAGCTGTTTTTT
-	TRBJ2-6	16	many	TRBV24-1	CATSEAVTSGANVLTF	TGTGCCACCAGTGAGGCCGTTACCTCTGGGGCCAACGTCCTGACTTTC
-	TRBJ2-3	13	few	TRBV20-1	CSARTGPGDTQYF	TGCAGTGCTAGGACAGGCCCGGGAGATACGCAGTATTTT
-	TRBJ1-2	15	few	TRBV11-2	CASSFRDTQDDGYTF	TGTGCCAGCAGCTTCCGGGACACCCAGGATGATGGCTACACCTTC
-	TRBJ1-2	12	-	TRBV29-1	CSVEDRSYGYTF	TGCAGCGTTGAAGACCGCAGCTATGGCTACACCTTC
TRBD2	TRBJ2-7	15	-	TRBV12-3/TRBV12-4	CASSLRTSGGYEQYF	TGTGCCAGCAGTTTGCGGACTAGCGGGGGCTACGAGCAGTACTTC
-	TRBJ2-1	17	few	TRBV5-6	CASSFPFGTARYNEQFF	TGTGCCAGCAGCTTTCCTTTCGGAACCGCGCGATACAATGAGCAGTTCTTC